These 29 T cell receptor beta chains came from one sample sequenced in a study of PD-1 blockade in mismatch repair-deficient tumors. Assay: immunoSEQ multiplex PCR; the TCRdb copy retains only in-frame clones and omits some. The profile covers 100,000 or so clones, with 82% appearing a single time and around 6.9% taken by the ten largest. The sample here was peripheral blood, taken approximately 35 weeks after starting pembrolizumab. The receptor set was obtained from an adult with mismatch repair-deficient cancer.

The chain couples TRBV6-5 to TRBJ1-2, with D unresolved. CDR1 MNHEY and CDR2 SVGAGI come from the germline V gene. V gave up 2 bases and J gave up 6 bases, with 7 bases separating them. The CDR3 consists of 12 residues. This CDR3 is CASSYLVDGYTF. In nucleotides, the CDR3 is TGTGCCAGCAGTTACCTGGTAGATGGCTACACCTTC.

The CDR3 loop is CSVEAPRDGEQFF. Here the CDR3 DNA reads TGCAGCGTTGAAGCCCCCCGGGACGGTGAGCAGTTCTTC. This sequence joins TRBV29-1 and TRBJ2-1; D is tentatively TRBD1 or TRBD2 (5 bases each). Germline CDR1 is SQVTM and CDR2 is ANQGSEA. Trimming stripped 1 base from V and 9 bases from J, with 13 bases between. The CDR3 is 13 residues long.

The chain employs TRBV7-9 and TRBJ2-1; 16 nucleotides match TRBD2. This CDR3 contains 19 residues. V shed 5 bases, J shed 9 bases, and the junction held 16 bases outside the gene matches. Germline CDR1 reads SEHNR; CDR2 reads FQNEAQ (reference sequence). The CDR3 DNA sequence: TGTGCCAGCAGCAGAAACATGCAAGGGACTAGCGGGAGGGCCACTGAGCAGTTCTTC. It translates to CASSRNMQGTSGRATEQFF.

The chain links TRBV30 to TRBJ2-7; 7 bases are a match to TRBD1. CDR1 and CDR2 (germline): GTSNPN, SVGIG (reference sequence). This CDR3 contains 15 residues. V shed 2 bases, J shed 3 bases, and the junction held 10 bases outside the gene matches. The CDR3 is CAWSPQGRQGYEQYF. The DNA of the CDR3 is TGTGCCTGGAGTCCCCAGGGGCGACAGGGCTACGAGCAGTACTTC.

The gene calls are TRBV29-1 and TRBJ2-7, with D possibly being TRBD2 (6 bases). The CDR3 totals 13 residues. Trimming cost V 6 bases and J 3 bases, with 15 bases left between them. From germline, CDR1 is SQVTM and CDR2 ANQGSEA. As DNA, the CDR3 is TGCAGCGTGGAACGGGAGAGTAGCTACGAGCAGTACTTC. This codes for CSVERESSYEQYF.

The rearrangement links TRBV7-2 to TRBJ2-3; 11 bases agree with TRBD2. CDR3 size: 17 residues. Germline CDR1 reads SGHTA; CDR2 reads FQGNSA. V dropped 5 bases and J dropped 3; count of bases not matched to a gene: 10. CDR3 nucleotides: TGTGCCAGCAGCCGACGACTAGCGGGACTTGGGACAGATACGCAGTATTTT. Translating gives CASSRRLAGLGTDTQYF.

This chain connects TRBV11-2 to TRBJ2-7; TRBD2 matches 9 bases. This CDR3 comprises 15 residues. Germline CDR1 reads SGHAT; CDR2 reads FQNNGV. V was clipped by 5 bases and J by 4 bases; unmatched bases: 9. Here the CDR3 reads CASSTIAGEKYEQYF. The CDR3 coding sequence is TGTGCCAGCAGCACGATAGCGGGAGAAAAGTACGAGCAGTACTTC. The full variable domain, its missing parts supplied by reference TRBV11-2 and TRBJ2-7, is EAGVAQSPRYKIIEKRQSVAFWCNPISGHATLYWYQQILGQGPKLLIQFQNNGVVDDSQLPKDRFSAERLKGVDSTLKIQPAKLEDSAVYLCASSTIAGEKYEQYFGPGTRLTVT.

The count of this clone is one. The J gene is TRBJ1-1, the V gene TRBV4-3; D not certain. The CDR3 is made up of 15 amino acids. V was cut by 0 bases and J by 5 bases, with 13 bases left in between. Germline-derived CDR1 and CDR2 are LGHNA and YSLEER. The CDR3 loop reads CASSQDSGFGTEAFF. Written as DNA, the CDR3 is TGCGCCAGCAGCCAAGATTCGGGGTTTGGGACTGAAGCTTTCTTT.

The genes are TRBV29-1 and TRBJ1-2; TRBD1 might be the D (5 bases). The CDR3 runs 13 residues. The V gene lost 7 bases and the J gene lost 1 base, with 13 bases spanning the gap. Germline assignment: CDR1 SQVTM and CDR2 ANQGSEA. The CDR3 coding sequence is TGCAGCGAGGGACCCCGGGGTAACTATGGCTACACCTTC. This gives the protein CSEGPRGNYGYTF.

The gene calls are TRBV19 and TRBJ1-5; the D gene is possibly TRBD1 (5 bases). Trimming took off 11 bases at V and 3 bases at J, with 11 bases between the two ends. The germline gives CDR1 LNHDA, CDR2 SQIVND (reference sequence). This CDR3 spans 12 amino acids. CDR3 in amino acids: CACTGFNQPQHF. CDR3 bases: TGTGCCTGCACAGGTTTCAATCAGCCCCAGCATTTT.

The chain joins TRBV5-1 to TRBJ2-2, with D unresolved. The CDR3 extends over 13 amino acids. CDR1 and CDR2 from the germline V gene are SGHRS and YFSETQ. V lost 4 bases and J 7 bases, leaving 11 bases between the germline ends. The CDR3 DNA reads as TGCGCCAGCAGCCCGGGTAATGTCGGGGAGCTGTTTTTT. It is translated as CASSPGNVGELFF. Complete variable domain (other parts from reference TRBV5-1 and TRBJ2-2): KAGVTQTPRYLIKTRGQQVTLSCSPISGHRSVSWYQQTPGQGLQFLFEYFSETQRNKGNFPGRFSGRQFSNSRSEMNVSTLELGDSALYLCASSPGNVGELFFGEGSRLTVL.

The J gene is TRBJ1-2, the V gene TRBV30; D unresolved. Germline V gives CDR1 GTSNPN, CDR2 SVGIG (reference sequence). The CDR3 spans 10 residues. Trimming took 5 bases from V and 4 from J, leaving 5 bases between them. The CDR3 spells CAWGGYGYTF. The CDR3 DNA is TGTGCCTGGGGCGGCTATGGCTACACCTTC. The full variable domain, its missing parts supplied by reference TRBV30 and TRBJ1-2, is SQTIHQWPATLVQPVGSPLSLECTVEGTSNPNLYWYRQAAGRGLQLLFYSVGIGQISSEVPQNLSASRPQDRQFILSSKKLLLSDSGFYLCAWGGYGYTFGSGTRLTVV.

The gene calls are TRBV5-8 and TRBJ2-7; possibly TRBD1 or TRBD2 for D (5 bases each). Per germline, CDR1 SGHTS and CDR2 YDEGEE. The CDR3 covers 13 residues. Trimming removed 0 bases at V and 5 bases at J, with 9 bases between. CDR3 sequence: CASSLAGTDEQYF. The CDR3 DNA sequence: TGTGCCAGCAGCTTGGCAGGGACGGACGAGCAGTACTTC. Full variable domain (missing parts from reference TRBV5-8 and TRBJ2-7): EAGVTQSPTHLIKTRGQQATLRCSPISGHTSVYWYQQALGLGLQFLLWYDEGEERNRGNFPPRFSGRQFPNYSSELNVNALELEDSALYLCASSLAGTDEQYFGPGTRLTVT.

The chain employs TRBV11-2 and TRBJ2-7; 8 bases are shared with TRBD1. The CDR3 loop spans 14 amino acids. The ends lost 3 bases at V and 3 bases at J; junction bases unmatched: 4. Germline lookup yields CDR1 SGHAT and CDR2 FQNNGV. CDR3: CASSLGQAFYEQYF. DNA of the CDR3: TGTGCCAGCAGCTTGGGACAGGCTTTCTACGAGCAGTACTTC.

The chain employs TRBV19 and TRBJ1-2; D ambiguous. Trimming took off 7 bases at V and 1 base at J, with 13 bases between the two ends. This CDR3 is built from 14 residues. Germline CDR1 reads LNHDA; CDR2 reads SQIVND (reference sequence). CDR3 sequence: CASNPSGNNYGYTF. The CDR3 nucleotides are TGTGCCAGTAATCCCTCGGGCAATAACTATGGCTACACCTTC.

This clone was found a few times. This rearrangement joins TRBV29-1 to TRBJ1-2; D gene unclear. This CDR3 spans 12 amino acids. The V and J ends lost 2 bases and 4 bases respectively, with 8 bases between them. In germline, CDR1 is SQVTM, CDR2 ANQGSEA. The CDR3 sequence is CSVERVAYGYTF. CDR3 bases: TGCAGCGTTGAACGGGTTGCCTATGGCTACACCTTC.

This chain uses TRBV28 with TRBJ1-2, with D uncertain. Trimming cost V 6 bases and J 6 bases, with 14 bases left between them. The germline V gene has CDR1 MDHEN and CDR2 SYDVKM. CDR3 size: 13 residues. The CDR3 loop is CASRGFGLDGYTF. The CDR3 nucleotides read TGTGCCAGCAGGGGGTTTGGCCTTGATGGCTACACCTTC.

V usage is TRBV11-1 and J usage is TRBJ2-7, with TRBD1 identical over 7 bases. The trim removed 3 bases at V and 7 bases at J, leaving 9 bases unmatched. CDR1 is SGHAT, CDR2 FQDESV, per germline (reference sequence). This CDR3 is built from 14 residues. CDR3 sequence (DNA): TGTGCCAGCAGCTTGGACTTTAGGACAGGAGAGCAGTACTTC. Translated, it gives CASSLDFRTGEQYF.

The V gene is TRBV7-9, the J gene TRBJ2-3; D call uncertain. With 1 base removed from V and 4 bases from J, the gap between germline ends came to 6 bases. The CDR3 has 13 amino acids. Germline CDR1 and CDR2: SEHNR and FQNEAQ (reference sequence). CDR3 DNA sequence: TGTGCCAGCAGCTTAGACGGGCCAGATACGCAGTATTTT. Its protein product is CASSLDGPDTQYF.

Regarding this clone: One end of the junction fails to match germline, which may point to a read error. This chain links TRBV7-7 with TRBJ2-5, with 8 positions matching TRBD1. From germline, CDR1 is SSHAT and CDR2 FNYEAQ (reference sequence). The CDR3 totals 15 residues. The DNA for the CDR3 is TGTGCTAGCAGCTTAGGGCCACAGGGGGAGGAGACCCAGTACTTC. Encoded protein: CASSLGPQGEETQYF.

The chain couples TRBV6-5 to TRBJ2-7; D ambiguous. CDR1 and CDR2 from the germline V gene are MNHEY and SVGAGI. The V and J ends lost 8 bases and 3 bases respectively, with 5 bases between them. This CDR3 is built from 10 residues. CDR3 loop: CASRGYEQYF. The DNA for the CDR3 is TGTGCCAGCCGAGGCTACGAGCAGTACTTC.

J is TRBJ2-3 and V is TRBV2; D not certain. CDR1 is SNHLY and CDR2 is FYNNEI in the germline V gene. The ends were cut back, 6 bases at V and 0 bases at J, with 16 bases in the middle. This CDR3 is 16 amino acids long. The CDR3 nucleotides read TGTGCCAGCAGCCCAAGGGTAGCATCTAGCACAGATACGCAGTATTTT. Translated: CASSPRVASSTDTQYF.

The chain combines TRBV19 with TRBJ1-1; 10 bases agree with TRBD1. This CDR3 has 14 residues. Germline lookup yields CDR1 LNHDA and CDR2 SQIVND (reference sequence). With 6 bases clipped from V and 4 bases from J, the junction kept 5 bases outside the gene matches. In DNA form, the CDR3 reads TGTGCCAGTAGGGGGACAGGGGAGGTCACTGAAGCTTTCTTT. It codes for CASRGTGEVTEAFF.

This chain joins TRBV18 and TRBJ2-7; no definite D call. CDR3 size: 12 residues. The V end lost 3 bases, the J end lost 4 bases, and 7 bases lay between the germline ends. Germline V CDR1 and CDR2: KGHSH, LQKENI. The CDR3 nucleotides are TGTGCCAGCTCACCCTCACCTTACGAGCAGTACTTC. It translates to CASSPSPYEQYF.

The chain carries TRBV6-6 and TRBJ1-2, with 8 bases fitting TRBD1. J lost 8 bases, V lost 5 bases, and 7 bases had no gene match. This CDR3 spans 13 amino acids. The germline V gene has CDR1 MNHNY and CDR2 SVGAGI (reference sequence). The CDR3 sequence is CASSVDRVGGYTF. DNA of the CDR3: TGTGCCAGCAGTGTGGACAGGGTAGGCGGCTACACCTTC.

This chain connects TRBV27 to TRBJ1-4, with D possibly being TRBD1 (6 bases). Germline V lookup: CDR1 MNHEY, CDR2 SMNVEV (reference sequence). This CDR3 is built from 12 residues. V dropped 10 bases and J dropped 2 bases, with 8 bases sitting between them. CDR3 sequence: CATRGTNEKLFF. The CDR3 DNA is TGTGCCACCAGGGGTACTAATGAAAAACTGTTTTTT.

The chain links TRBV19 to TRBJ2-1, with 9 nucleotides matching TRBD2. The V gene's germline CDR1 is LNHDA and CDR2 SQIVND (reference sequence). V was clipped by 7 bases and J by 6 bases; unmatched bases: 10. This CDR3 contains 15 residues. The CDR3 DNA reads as TGTGCCAGTACCGACCGGGCTAGCGGGGTCAATGAGCAGTTCTTC. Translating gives CASTDRASGVNEQFF.

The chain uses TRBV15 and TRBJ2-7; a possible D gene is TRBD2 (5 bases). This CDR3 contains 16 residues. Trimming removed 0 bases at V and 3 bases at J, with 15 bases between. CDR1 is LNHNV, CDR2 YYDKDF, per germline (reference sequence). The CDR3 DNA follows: TGTGCCACCAGCAGAGATCAGAATAGCGTACTCTACGAGCAGTACTTC. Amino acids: CATSRDQNSVLYEQYF.

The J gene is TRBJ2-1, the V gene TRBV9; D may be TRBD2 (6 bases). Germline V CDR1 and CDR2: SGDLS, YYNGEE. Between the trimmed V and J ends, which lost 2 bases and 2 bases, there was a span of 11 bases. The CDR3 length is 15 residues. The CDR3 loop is CASSVEGGPYNEQFF. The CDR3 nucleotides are TGTGCCAGCAGCGTGGAGGGCGGCCCCTACAATGAGCAGTTCTTC.